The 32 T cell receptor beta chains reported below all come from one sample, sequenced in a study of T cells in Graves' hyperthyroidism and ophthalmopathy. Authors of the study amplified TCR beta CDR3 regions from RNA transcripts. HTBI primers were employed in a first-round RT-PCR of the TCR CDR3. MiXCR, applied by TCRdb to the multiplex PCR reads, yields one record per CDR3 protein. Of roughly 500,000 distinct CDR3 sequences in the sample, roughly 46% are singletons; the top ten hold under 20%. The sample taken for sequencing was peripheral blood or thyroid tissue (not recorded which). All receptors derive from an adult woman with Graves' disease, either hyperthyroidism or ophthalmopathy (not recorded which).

The CDR3 DNA is TGCGCCAGCAGCTTCGACAGGGACCCTTATGGCTACACCTTC. This sequence encodes CASSFDRDPYGYTF. The V gene is TRBV5-1, the J gene TRBJ1-2; 7 bases map to TRBD1. This CDR3 spans 14 amino acids. V gave up 2 bases and J gave up 5 bases; unmatched junction bases: 6. In germline, CDR1 is SGHRS, CDR2 YFSETQ.

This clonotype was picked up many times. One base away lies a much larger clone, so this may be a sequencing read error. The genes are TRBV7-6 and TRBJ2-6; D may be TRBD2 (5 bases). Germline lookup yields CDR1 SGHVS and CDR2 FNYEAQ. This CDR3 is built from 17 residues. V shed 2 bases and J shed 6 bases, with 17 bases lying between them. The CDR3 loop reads CASSLRPGSGEANVLTF. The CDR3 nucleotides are TGTGCCAGCAGCTTAAGGCCGGGAAGTGGTGAGGCCAACGTCCTGACTTTC.

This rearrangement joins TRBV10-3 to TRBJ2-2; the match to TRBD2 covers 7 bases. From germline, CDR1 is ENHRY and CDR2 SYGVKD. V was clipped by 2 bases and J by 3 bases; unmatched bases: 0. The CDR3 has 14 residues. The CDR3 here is CAISEREDTGELFF. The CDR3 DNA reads TGTGCCATCAGTGAGCGGGAGGACACCGGGGAGCTGTTTTTT.

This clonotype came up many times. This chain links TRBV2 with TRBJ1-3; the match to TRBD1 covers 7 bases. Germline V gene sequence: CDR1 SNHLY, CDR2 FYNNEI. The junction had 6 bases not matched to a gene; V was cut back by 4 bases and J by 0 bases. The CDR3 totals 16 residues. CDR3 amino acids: CASSVKGAPSGNTIYF. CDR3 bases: TGTGCCAGCAGTGTGAAGGGGGCCCCCTCTGGAAACACCATATATTTT.

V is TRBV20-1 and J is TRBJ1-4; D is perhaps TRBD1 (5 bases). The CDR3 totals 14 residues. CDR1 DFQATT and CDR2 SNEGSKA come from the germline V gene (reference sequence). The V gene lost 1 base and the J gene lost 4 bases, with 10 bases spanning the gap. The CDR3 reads CSARVGTRNEKLFF. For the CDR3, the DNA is TGCAGTGCTAGAGTCGGGACCCGTAATGAAAAACTGTTTTTT.

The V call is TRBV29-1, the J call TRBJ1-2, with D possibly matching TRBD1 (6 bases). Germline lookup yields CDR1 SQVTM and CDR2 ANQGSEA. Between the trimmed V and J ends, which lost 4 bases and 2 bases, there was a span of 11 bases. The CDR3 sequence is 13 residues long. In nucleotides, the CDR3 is TGCAGCGTTGTTATCAGGGGAAACTATGGCTACACCTTC. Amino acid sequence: CSVVIRGNYGYTF.

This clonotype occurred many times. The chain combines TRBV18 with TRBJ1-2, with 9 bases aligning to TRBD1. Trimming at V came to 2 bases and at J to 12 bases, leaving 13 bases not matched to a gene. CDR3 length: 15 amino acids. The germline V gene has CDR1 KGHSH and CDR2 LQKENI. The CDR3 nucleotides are TGTGCCAGCTCACCATCGGGCGGGACAGGGCAAACTAACACCTTC. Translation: CASSPSGGTGQTNTF.

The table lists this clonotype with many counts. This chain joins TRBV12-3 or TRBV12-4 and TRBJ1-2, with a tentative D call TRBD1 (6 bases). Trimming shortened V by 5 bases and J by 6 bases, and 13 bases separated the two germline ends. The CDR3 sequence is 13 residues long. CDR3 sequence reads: CASSPTGWDGYTF. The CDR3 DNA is TGTGCCAGCAGTCCTACAGGGTGGGATGGCTACACCTTC.

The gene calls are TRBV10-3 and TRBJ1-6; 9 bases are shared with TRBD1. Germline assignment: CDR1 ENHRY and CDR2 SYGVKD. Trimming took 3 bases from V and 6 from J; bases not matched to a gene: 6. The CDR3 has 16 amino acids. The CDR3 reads CAISDADRGVNSPLHF. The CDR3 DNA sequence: TGTGCCATCAGTGACGCGGACAGGGGTGTTAATTCACCCCTCCACTTT.

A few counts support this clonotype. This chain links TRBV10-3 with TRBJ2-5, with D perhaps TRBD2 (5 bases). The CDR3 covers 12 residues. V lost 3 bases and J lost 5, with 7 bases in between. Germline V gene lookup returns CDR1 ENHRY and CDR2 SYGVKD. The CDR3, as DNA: TGTGCCATCAGTGACAGGAGGGAGACCCAGTACTTC. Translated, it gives CAISDRRETQYF.

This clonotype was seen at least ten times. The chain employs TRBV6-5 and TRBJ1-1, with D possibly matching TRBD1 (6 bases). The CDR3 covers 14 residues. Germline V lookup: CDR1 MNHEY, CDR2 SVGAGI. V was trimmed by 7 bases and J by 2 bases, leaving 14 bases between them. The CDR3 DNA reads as TGTGCCAGCACCAAGACAGGCGTCAACACTGAAGCTTTCTTT. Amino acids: CASTKTGVNTEAFF.

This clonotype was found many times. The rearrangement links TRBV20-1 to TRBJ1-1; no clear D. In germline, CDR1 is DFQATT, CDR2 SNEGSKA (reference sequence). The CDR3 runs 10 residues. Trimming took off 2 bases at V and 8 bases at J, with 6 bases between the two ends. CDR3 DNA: TGCAGTGCTAGATTCCCGGAAGCTTTCTTT. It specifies CSARFPEAFF.

CDR3 in amino acids: CASSHLGGLAANYGYTF. The CDR3 DNA is TGTGCCAGCAGTCATCTCGGGGGCCTCGCCGCTAACTATGGCTACACCTTC. V is TRBV25-1 and J is TRBJ1-2; perhaps TRBD1 as D (6 bases). Trimming cost V 5 bases and J 0 bases, with 19 bases left between them. Germline loops: CDR1 MGHDK, CDR2 SYGVNS. This CDR3 is 17 amino acids long.

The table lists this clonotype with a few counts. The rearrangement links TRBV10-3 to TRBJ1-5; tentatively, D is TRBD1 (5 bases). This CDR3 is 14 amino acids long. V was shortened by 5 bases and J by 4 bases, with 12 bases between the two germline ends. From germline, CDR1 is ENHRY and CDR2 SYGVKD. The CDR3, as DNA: TGTGCCATCAGTCCAGGGACCCTAAATCAGCCCCAGCATTTT. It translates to CAISPGTLNQPQHF.

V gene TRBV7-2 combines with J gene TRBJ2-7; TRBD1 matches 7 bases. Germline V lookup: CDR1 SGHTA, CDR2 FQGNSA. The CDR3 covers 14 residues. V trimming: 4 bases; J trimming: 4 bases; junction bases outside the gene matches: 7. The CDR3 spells CASSSVGGLYEQYF. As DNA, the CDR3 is TGTGCCAGCAGCTCCGTAGGGGGCTTGTACGAGCAGTACTTC.

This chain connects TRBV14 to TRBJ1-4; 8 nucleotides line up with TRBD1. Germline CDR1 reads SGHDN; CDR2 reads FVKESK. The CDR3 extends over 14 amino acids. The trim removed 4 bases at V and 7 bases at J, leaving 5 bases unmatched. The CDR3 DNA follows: TGTGCCAGCAGCCCCCTAGGGACAGGTGAAAAACTGTTTTTT. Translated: CASSPLGTGEKLFF.

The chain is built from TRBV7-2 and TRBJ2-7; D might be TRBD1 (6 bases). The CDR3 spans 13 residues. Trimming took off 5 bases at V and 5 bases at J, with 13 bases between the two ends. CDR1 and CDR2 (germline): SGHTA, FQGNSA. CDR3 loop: CASSVGGGNEQYF. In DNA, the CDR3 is TGTGCCAGCAGCGTAGGGGGTGGAAACGAGCAGTACTTC. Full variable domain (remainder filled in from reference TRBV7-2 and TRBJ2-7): GAGVSQSPSNKVTEKGKDVELRCDPISGHTALYWYRQSLGQGLEFLIYFQGNSAPDKSGLPSDRFSAERTGGSVSTLTIQRTQQEDSAVYLCASSVGGGNEQYFGPGTRLTVT.

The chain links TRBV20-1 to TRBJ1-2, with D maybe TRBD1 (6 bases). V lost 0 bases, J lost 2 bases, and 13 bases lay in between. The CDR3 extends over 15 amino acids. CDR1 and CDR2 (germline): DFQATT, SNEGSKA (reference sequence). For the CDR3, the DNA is TGCAGTGCTAGAGATCCCAGGGGAATGAACTATGGCTACACCTTC. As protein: CSARDPRGMNYGYTF.

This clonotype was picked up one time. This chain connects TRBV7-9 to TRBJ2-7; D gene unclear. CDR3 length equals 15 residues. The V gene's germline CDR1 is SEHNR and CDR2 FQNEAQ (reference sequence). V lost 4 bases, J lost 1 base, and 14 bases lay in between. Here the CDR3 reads CASSSLGGLSYEQYF. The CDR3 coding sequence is TGTGCCAGCAGCTCCCTGGGTGGGCTGTCCTACGAGCAGTACTTC.

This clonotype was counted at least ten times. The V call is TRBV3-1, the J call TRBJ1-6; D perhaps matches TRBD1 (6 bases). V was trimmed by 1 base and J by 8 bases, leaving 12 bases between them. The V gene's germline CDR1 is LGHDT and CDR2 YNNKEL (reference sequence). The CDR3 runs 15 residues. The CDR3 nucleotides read TGTGCCAGCAGCCAAGGACAGGTCCGGGATTCACCCCTCCACTTT. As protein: CASSQGQVRDSPLHF.

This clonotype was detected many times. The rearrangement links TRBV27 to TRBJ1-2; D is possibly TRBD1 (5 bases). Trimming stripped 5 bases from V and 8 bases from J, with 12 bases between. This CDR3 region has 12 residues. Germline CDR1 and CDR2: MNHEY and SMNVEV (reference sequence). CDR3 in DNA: TGTGCCAGCAGTAACGGGGGGGTCGGCTACACCTTC. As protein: CASSNGGVGYTF.

This chain's CDR3 is CASTGTGNTGELFF. As DNA, the CDR3 is TGTGCCAGCACGGGCACAGGGAACACCGGGGAGCTGTTTTTT. The chain combines TRBV12-3 or TRBV12-4 with TRBJ2-2, with D tentatively TRBD1 (5 bases). The ends were cut back, 7 bases at V and 1 base at J, with 10 bases in the middle. The CDR3 sequence is 14 residues long.

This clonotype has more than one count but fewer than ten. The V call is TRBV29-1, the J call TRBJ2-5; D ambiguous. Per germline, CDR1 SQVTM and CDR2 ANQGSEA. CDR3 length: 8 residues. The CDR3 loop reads CTEETQYF. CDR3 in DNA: TGCACCGAAGAGACCCAGTACTTC.

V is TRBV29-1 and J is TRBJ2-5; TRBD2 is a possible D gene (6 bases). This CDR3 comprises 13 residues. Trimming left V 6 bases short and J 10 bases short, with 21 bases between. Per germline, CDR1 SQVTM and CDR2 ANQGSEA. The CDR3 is CSVETGLDGDQYF. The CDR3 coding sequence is TGCAGCGTGGAAACGGGACTCGACGGGGACCAGTACTTC.

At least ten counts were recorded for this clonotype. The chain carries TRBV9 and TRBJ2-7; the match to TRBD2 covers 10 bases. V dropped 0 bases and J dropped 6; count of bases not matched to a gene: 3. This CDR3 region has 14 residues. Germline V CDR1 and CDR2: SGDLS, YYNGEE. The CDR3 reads CASSVGLAGVEQYF. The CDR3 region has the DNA TGTGCCAGCAGCGTAGGTCTAGCGGGGGTCGAGCAGTACTTC.

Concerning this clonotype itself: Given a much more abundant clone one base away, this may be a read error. Here the CDR3 DNA reads TGCGCCAGCGGACACAGGACAGGCCTCACCGGGGAGCTGTTTTTT. It translates to CASGHRTGLTGELFF. The chain is built from TRBV4-3 and TRBJ2-2, with 7 bases lining up with TRBD1. The CDR3 has 15 residues. Germline V CDR1 and CDR2: LGHNA, YSLEER. V trimming: 8 bases; J trimming: 4 bases; junction bases outside the gene matches: 10.

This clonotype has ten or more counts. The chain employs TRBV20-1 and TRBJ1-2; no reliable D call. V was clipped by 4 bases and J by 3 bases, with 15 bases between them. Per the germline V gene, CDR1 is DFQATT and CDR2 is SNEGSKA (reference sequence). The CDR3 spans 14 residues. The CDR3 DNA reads TGCAGTGCTAAGGGATTAGGTGGTGACTATGGCTACACCTTC. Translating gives CSAKGLGGDYGYTF.

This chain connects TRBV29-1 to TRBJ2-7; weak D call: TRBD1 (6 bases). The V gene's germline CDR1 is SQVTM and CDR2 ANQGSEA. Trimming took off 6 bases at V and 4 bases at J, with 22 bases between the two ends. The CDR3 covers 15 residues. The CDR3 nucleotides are TGCAGCGTGGACCGGCCCGGAGGACAGAGTTACGAGCAGTACTTC. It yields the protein CSVDRPGGQSYEQYF.

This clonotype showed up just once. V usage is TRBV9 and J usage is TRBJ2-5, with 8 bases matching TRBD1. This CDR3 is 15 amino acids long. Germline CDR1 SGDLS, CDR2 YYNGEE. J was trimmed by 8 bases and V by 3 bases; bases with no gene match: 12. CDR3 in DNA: TGTGCCAGCAGCGGATCCCCGGACAGGGAGGCCACCCAGTACTTC. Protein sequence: CASSGSPDREATQYF. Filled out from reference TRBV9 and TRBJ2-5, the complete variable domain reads DSGVTQTPKHLITATGQRVTLRCSPRSGDLSVYWYQQSLDQGLQFLIQYYNGEERAKGNILERFSAQQFPDLHSELNLSSLELGDSALYFCASSGSPDREATQYFGPGTRLLVL.

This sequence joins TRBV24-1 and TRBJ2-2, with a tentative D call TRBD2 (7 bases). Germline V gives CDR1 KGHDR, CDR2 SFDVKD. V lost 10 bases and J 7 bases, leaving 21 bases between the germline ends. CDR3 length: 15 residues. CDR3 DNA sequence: TGTGCCACGAGCATGCGGGGGCCTGGTATCGGGGAGCTGTTTTTT. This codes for CATSMRGPGIGELFF.

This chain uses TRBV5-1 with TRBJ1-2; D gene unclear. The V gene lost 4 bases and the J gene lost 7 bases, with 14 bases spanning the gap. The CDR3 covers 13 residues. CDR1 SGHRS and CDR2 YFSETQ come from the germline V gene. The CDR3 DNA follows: TGCGCCAGCAGCCGGGGAGCTACGATTGGCTACACCTTC. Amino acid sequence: CASSRGATIGYTF.

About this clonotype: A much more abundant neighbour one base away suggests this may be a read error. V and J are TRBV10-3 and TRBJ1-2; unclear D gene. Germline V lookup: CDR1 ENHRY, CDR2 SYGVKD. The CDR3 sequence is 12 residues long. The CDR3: CASSYSAGGYTF. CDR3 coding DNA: TGTGCCAGCAGTTACTCGGCCGGTGGCTACACCTTC.